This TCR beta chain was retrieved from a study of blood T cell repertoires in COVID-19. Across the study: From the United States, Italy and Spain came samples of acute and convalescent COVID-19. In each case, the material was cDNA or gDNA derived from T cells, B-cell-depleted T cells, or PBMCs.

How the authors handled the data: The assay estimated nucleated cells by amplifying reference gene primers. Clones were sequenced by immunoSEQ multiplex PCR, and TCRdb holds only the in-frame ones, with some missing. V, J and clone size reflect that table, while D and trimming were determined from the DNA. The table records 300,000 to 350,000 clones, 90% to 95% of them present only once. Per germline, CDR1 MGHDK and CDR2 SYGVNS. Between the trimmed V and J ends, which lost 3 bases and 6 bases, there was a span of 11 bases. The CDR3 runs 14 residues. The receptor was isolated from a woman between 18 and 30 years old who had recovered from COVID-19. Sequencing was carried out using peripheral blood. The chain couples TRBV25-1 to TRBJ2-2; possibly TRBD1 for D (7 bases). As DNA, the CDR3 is TGTGCCAGCAGTGATACAGGGGAGGCCGGGGAGCTGTTTTTT. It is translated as CASSDTGEAGELFF.